The rows below give T cell receptor beta chains drawn from one sample of a study of blood T cell repertoires in COVID-19. Generated by immunoSEQ multiplex PCR, the TCRdb table keeps only in-frame clones and is missing some. The sample has 230,000 or so clones, roughly 87% seen once. Sequences were obtained from peripheral blood. Every receptor here comes from a man aged 40-49 years with active or convalescent COVID-19. Each CDR3 is given with its conserved first and last residue. The D gene is left open where the match is weak. Rows give clone size only sometimes, using once, few, many, or a class for an expanded clone.

V gene	J gene	D gene	clone size	CDR3 DNA	CDR3 protein
TRBV11-3	TRBJ2-2	TRBD1	NA	TGTGCCAGCAGCTTATACGAGACAGGGGCGGCCGGGGAGCTGTTTTTT	CASSLYETGAAGELFF
TRBV2	TRBJ2-7	TRBD1	NA	TGTGCCAGCAGTGAACACAGGGGGCAAAACGAGCAGTACTTC	CASSEHRGQNEQYF
TRBV12-5	TRBJ2-7	NA	NA	TGTGCTAGTGGTTTCGGGGTATCGTACGAGCAGTACTTC	CASGFGVSYEQYF
TRBV29-1	TRBJ2-5	TRBD2	NA	TGCAGCGCGGGGCGGGGGGCAGAGACCCAGTACTTC	CSAGRGAETQYF
TRBV7-8	TRBJ1-6	TRBD1	NA	TGTGCCAGCAGCTTACAGGGGGCTGATAATTCACCCCTCCACTTT	CASSLQGADNSPLHF
TRBV9	TRBJ2-1	NA	NA	TGTGCCAGCAGCCACATCCGCGAGAAGCGCTGGAATGAGCAGTTCTTC	CASSHIREKRWNEQFF
TRBV28	TRBJ2-3	TRBD2	NA	TGTGCCAGCAGGAGCGGGGGGTTCCGCACAGATACGCAGTATTTT	CASRSGGFRTDTQYF
TRBV5-8	TRBJ2-7	TRBD2	NA	TGTGCCAGCAGCTTAGGACTAGCCGGCGACGAGCAGTACTTC	CASSLGLAGDEQYF
TRBV11-2	TRBJ1-1	NA	NA	TGTGCCAGCGGCCTCCATCTGAACACTGAAGCTTTCTTT	CASGLHLNTEAFF
TRBV5-8	TRBJ1-1	NA	NA	TGTGCCAGCAGCTTGGGACGGACTCTCATGAACACTGAAGCTTTCTTT	CASSLGRTLMNTEAFF
TRBV5-1	TRBJ1-1	NA	NA	TGCGCCAGCAGCTTTTCCGGGGGGGATGTTGAAGCTTTCTTT	CASSFSGGDVEAFF
TRBV5-1	TRBJ2-5	TRBD2	NA	TGCGCCAGCAGCCAGGACACCGCGGGAGGAGGAGAGACCCAGTACTTC	CASSQDTAGGGETQYF
TRBV29-1	TRBJ2-1	TRBD2	once	TGCAGCGTTGAAAGCGGCGGGAGCTCCTACAATGAGCAGTTCTTC	CSVESGGSSYNEQFF
TRBV19	TRBJ2-4	NA	NA	TGTGCCAGTAGTAACCCGGGATCTGGCAACATTCAGTACTTC	CASSNPGSGNIQYF
TRBV19	TRBJ1-1	NA	NA	TGTGCCAGTAGTCAGCGACAGGTTGAAGCTTTCTTT	CASSQRQVEAFF
TRBV4-1	TRBJ2-3	NA	NA	TGCGCCAGCGGACCACTCGGGAGTTTGGATACGCAGTATTTT	CASGPLGSLDTQYF
TRBV5-1	TRBJ1-2	NA	NA	TGCGCCAGCGGCGGGGCACACCCTGACGAGGGCTACACCTTC	CASGGAHPDEGYTF
TRBV7-6	TRBJ1-5	NA	NA	TGTGCCAGCAGCTTAGCCGGGGAGGTGGGTCAGCCCCAGCATTTT	CASSLAGEVGQPQHF
TRBV27	TRBJ1-5	NA	many	TGTGCCAGCAGGCTCGGGAGGGCTCAGCCCCAGCATTTT	CASRLGRAQPQHF
TRBV5-1	TRBJ1-4	NA	NA	TGCGCCAGCAGCTTGGGGCGGGGCACTAATGAAAAACTGTTTTTT	CASSLGRGTNEKLFF
TRBV5-1	TRBJ1-5	NA	NA	TGCGCCAGCAGCTGGGGGCCGTTAGGCAGCAATCAGCCCCAGCATTTT	CASSWGPLGSNQPQHF
TRBV7-3	TRBJ2-2	TRBD1	NA	TGTGCCAGCGCAAGACAGGGAATCTCTCTTGGGACCGGGGAGCTGTTTTTT	CASARQGISLGTGELFF
TRBV19	TRBJ1-4	TRBD1	NA	TGTGCCAGTAGTCGTACACAGGGGGCAACTAATGAAAAACTGTTTTTT	CASSRTQGATNEKLFF
TRBV6-1	TRBJ2-2	TRBD2	NA	TGTGCCAGCAGTGGACTAGCGGGGCTAATCCCCGGGGAGCTGTTTTTT	CASSGLAGLIPGELFF